A selection of T cell receptor beta chains follows, all from one sample in a study of control samples from healthy donors and cancer patients. Profiled with immunoSEQ multiplex PCR; TCRdb holds only in-frame clones, not every one. The top ten clones hold around 2.2% of a sample with 150,000 to 160,000 clones, 93% of them seen once. The sequenced sample consisted of blood. These TCRs come from a man in his fifties in good health. The CDR3 runs from the conserved cysteine through the conserved F or W. D genes are given only for firm matches. The size field is filled for only some rows; it gives once, few, many or a size class.

size	D	J	V	CDR3	DNA
.	.	TRBJ2-7	TRBV10-1	CASSVRQLAGSYEQYF	TGCGCCAGCAGTGTGCGACAGCTTGCGGGATCCTACGAGCAGTACTTC
.	TRBD2	TRBJ2-7	TRBV7-9	CASSFGRLVITEQYF	TGTGCCAGCAGCTTCGGGAGGCTAGTTATAACCGAGCAGTACTTC
.	TRBD1	TRBJ1-4	TRBV6-5	CASSRGGGEKLFF	TGTGCCAGCAGTCGAGGGGGCGGTGAAAAACTGTTTTTT
.	TRBD2	TRBJ2-1	TRBV10-3	CAISETRTSGDIYNEQFF	TGTGCCATCAGTGAAACAAGGACTAGCGGAGATATTTACAATGAGCAGTTCTTC
.	.	TRBJ1-4	TRBV15	CATSRDRETRLTNEKLFF	TGTGCCACCAGCAGAGACAGGGAAACCCGCCTAACTAATGAAAAACTGTTTTTT
.	.	TRBJ2-3	TRBV28	CASSLTGPRRDTQYF	TGTGCCAGCAGTTTAACGGGGCCACGGAGGGATACGCAGTATTTT
.	.	TRBJ2-1	TRBV14	CASSQEVGAYNEQFF	TGTGCCAGCAGCCAAGAAGTGGGAGCCTACAATGAGCAGTTCTTC
.	.	TRBJ1-6	TRBV13	CASSLYDGEGSPLHF	TGTGCCAGCAGCTTATATGATGGGGAGGGTTCACCCCTCCACTTT
.	.	TRBJ2-1	TRBV6-1	CASSEYQGYEQFF	TGTGCCAGCAGTGAATACCAGGGATATGAGCAGTTCTTC
.	.	TRBJ1-2	TRBV18	CASSPLGRADYGYTF	TGTGCCAGCTCACCTCTTGGCAGGGCGGACTATGGCTACACCTTC
.	.	TRBJ2-3	TRBV2	CASSEDSHRTDTQYF	TGTGCCAGCAGTGAAGACAGTCACCGCACAGATACGCAGTATTTT
.	TRBD2	TRBJ2-1	TRBV7-9	CASEVTSVNLEQFF	TGTGCCAGCGAAGTGACTAGCGTGAATCTTGAGCAGTTCTTC
.	TRBD2	TRBJ2-7	TRBV9	CASSPGLGSSYEQYF	TGTGCCAGCAGCCCCGGACTAGGGAGCTCCTACGAGCAGTACTTC
.	TRBD2	TRBJ2-2	TRBV15	CATSRGTGTSGRARAGELFF	TGTGCCACCAGCAGAGGAACCGGGACTAGCGGGAGGGCCCGCGCCGGGGAGCTGTTTTTT
.	.	TRBJ2-5	TRBV5-1	CASSLVIGRAETQYF	TGCGCCAGCAGCTTGGTAATCGGGCGGGCGGAGACCCAGTACTTC
.	.	TRBJ2-1	TRBV27	CASSLSGGASAYNEQFF	TGTGCCAGCAGTTTAAGCGGCGGGGCTAGCGCCTACAATGAGCAGTTCTTC
.	.	TRBJ1-5	TRBV3-1/TRBV3-2	CASSLGYDQPQHF	TGTGCCAGCAGCCTAGGTTATGATCAGCCCCAGCATTTT
.	TRBD2	TRBJ2-7	TRBV28	CASRPGLAGYEQYF	TGTGCCAGCAGACCTGGACTAGCGGGCTACGAGCAGTACTTC
.	.	TRBJ1-5	TRBV19	CASKRGLDGNQPQHF	TGTGCCAGTAAGCGGGGGTTAGATGGGAATCAGCCCCAGCATTTT
once	TRBD2	TRBJ2-5	TRBV30	CAWSNGLAPQETQYF	TGTGCCTGGAGCAACGGACTAGCCCCCCAAGAGACCCAGTACTTC
.	.	TRBJ2-1	TRBV29-1	CSEKQGNEQFF	TGCAGCGAGAAACAGGGCAATGAGCAGTTCTTC
.	.	TRBJ2-5	TRBV29-1	CSVRRTRERRETQYF	TGCAGCGTTCGCAGAACCAGGGAGAGGCGAGAGACCCAGTACTTC